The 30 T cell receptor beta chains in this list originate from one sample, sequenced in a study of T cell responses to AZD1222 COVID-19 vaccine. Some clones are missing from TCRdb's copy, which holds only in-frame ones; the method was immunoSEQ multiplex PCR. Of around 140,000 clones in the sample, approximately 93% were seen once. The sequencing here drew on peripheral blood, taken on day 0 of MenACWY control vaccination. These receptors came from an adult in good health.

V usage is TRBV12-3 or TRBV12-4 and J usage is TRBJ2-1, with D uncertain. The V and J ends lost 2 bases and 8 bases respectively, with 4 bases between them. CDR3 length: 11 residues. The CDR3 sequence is CASSLKYEQFF. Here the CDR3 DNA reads TGTGCCAGCAGTTTAAAGTATGAGCAGTTCTTC.

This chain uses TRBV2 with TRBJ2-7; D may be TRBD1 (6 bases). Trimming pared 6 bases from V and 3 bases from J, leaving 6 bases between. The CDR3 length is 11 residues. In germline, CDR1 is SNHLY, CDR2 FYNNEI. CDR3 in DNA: TGTGCCAGCAGAGGGGGCTACGAGCAGTACTTC. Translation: CASRGGYEQYF.

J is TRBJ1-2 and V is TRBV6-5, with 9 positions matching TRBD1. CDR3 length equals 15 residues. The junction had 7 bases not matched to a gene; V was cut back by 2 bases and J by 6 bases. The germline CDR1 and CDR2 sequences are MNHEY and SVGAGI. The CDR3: CASSYPRDREDGYTF. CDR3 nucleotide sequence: TGTGCCAGCAGTTACCCCCGGGACAGGGAGGATGGCTACACCTTC.

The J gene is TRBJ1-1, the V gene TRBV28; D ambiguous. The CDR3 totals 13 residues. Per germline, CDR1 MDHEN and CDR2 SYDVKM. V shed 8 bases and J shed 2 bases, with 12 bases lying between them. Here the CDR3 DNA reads TGTGCCAGCCTTCCCTGGGGAAACACTGAAGCTTTCTTT. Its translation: CASLPWGNTEAFF.

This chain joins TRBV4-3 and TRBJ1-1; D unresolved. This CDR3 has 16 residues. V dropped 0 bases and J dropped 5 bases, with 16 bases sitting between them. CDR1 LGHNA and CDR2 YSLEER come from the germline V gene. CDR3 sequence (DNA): TGCGCCAGCAGCCAAGATCATTGGAGAGGGAGTACTGAAGCTTTCTTT. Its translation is CASSQDHWRGSTEAFF.

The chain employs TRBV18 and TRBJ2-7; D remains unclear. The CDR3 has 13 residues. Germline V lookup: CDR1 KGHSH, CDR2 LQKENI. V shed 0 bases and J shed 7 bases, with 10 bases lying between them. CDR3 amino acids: CASSPPTFSEQYF. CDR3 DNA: TGTGCCAGCTCACCACCGACCTTTTCAGAGCAGTACTTC. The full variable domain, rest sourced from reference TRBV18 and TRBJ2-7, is NAGVMQNPRHLVRRRGQEARLRCSPMKGHSHVYWYRQLPEEGLKFMVYLQKENIIDESGMPKERFSAEFPKEGPSILRIQQVVRGDSAAYFCASSPPTFSEQYFGPGTRLTVT.

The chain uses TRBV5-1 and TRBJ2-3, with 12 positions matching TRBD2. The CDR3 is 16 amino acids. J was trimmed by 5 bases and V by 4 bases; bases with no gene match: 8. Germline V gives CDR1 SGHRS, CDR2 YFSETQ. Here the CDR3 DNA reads TGCGCCAGCAGCCGTGGGGCTAGCGGGGGGGGAGATACGCAGTATTTT. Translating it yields CASSRGASGGGDTQYF. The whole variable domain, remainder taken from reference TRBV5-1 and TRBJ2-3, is KAGVTQTPRYLIKTRGQQVTLSCSPISGHRSVSWYQQTPGQGLQFLFEYFSETQRNKGNFPGRFSGRQFSNSRSEMNVSTLELGDSALYLCASSRGASGGGDTQYFGPGTRLTVL.

The CDR3 DNA is TGTGCCAGCAGCCAAGAATGGCTGAACTCCTACGAGCAGTACTTC. It is translated as CASSQEWLNSYEQYF. The chain is built from TRBV4-2 and TRBJ2-7; D remains unclear. The CDR3 is 15 amino acids. V was cut by 0 bases and J by 0 bases, with 9 bases left in between. Germline V CDR1 and CDR2: LGHNA, YNFKEQ.

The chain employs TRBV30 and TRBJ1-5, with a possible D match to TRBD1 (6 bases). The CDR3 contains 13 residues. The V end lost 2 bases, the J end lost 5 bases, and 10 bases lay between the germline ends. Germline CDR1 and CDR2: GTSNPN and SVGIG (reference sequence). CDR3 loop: CAWSRQADQPQHF. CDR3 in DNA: TGTGCCTGGAGTCGACAGGCGGATCAGCCCCAGCATTTT. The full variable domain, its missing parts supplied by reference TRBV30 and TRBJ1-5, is SQTIHQWPATLVQPVGSPLSLECTVEGTSNPNLYWYRQAAGRGLQLLFYSVGIGQISSEVPQNLSASRPQDRQFILSSKKLLLSDSGFYLCAWSRQADQPQHFGDGTRLSIL.

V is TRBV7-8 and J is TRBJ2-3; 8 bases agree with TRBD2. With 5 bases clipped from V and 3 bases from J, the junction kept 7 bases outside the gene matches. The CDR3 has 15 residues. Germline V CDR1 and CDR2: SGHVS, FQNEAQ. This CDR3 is CASSPRSGTTDTQYF. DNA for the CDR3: TGTGCCAGCAGCCCCCGTAGCGGGACAACAGATACGCAGTATTTT. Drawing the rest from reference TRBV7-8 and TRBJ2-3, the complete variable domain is GAGVSQSPRYKVAKRGQDVALRCDPISGHVSLFWYQQALGQGPEFLTYFQNEAQLDKSGLPSDRFFAERPEGSVSTLKIQRTQQEDSAVYLCASSPRSGTTDTQYFGPGTRLTVL.

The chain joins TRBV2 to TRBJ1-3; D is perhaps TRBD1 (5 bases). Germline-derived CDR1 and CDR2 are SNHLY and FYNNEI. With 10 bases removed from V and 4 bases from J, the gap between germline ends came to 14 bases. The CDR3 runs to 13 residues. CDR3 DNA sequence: TGTGCCACCCAGGGAGGCGCAGGAAACACCATATATTTT. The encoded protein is CATQGGAGNTIYF.

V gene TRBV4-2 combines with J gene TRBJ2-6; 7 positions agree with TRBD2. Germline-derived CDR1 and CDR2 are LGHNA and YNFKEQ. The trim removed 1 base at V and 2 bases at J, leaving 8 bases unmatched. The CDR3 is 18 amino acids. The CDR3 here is CASSQVWGGLTGANVLTF. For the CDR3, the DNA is TGTGCCAGCAGCCAAGTTTGGGGGGGTCTGACTGGGGCCAACGTCCTGACTTTC.

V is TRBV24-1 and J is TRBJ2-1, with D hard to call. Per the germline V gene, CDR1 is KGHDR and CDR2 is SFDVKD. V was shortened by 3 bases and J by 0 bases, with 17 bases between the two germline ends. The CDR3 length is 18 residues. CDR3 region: CATSDTTLGSPSYNEQFF. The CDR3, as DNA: TGTGCCACCAGTGATACAACCCTTGGCAGCCCCTCCTACAATGAGCAGTTCTTC.

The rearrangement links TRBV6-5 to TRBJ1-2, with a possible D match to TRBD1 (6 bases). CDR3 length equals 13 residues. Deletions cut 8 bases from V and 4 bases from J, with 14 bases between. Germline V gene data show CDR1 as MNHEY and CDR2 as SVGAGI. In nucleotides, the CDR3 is TGTGCCAGCCAGAAGGGGGATAGCTATGGCTACACCTTC. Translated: CASQKGDSYGYTF.

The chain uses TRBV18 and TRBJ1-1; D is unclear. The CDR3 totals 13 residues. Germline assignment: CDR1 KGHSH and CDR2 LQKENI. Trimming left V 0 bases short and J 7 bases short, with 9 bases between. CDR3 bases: TGTGCCAGCTCACCACCGTCGCTGAGTGAAGCTTTCTTT. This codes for CASSPPSLSEAFF.

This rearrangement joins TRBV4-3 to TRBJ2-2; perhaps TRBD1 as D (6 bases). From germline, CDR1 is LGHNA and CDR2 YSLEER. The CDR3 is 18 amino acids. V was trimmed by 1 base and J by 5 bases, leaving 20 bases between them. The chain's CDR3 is CASSQASQGPLRTGELFF. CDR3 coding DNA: TGCGCCAGCAGCCAAGCTTCTCAGGGGCCCCTAAGAACCGGGGAGCTGTTTTTT.

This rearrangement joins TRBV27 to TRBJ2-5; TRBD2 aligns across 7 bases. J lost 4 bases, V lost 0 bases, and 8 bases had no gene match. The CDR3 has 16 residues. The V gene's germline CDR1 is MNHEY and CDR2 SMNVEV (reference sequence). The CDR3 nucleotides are TGTGCCAGCAGTTTATCGTGGGAGGGAACTTTAGAGACCCAGTACTTC. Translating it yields CASSLSWEGTLETQYF.

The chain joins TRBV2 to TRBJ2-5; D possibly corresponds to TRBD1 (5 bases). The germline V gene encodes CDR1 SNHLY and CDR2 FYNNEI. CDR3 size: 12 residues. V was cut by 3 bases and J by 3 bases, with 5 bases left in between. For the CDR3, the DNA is TGTGCCAGCAGTGAGACAGAAGAGACCCAGTACTTC. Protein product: CASSETEETQYF.

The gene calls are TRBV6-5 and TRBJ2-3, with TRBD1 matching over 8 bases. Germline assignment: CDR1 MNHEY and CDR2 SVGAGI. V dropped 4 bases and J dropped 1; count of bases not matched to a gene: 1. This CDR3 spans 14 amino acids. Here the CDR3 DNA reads TGTGCCAGCAGTTCGGGACAGGGCACAGATACGCAGTATTTT. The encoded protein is CASSSGQGTDTQYF.

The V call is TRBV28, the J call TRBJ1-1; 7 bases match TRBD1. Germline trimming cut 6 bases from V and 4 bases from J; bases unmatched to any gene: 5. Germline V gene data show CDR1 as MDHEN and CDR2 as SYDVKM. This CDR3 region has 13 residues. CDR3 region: CASRRQGITEAFF. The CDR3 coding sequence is TGTGCCAGCAGACGACAGGGTATCACTGAAGCTTTCTTT. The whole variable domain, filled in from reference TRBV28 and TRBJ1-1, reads DVKVTQSSRYLVKRTGEKVFLECVQDMDHENMFWYRQDPGLGLRLIYFSYDVKMKEKGDIPEGYSVSREKKERFSLILESASTNQTSMYLCASRRQGITEAFFGQGTRLTVV.

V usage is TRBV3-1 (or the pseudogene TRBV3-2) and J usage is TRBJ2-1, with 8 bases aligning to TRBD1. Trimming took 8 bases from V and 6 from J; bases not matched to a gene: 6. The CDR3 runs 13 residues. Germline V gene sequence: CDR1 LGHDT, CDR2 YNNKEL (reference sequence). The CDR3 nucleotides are TGTGCCAGCGTCCGAACAGGGGGCAATGAGCAGTTCTTC. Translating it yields CASVRTGGNEQFF.

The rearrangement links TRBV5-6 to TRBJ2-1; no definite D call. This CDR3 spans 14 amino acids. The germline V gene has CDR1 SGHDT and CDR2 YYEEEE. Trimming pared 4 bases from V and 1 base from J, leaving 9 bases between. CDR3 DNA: TGTGCCAGCAGCCACGGCGGTTCCTACAATGAGCAGTTCTTC. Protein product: CASSHGGSYNEQFF.

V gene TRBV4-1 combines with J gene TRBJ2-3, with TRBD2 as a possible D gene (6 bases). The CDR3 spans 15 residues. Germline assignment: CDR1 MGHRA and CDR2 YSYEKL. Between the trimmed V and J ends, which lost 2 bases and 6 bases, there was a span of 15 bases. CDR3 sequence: CASSQTGVGEDTQYF. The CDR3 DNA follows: TGCGCCAGCAGCCAAACGGGAGTCGGAGAGGATACGCAGTATTTT.

The CDR3 DNA reads TGTGCCAGCAGCACCGACACGCGAGGGGCCAACGTCCTGACTTTC. Translated: CASSTDTRGANVLTF. This rearrangement joins TRBV5-4 to TRBJ2-6; no definite D call. Looked up from germline, CDR1 is SGHNT and CDR2 is YYREEE (reference sequence). Trimming left V 4 bases short and J 4 bases short, with 12 bases between. There are 15 residues in the CDR3.

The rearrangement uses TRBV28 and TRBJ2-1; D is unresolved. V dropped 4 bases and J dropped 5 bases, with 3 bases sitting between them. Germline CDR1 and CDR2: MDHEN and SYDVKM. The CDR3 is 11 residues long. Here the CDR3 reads CASSSDNEQFF. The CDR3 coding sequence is TGTGCCAGCAGTTCAGACAATGAGCAGTTCTTC.

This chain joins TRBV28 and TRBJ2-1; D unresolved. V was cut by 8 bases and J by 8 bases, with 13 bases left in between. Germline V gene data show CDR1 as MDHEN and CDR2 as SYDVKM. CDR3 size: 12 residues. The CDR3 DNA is TGTGCCAGCTTTACCTTAATGGATGAGCAGTTCTTC. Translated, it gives CASFTLMDEQFF.

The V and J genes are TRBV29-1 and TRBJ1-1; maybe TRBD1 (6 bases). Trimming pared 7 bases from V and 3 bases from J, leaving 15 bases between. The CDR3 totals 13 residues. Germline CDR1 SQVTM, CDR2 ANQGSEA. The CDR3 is CSAGAYEDTEAFF. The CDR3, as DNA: TGCAGCGCAGGGGCCTATGAGGACACTGAAGCTTTCTTT.

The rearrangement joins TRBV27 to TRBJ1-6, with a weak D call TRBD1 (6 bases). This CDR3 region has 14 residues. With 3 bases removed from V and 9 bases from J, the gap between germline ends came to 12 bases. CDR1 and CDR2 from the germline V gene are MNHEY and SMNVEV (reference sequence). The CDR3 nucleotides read TGTGCCAGCAGTTTCGACAGGTTCGCTTCACCCCTCCACTTT. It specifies CASSFDRFASPLHF.

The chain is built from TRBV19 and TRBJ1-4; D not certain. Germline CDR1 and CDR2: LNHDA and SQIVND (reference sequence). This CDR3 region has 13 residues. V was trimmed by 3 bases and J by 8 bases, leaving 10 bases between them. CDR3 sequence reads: CASSIRRREKLFF. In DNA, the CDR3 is TGTGCCAGTAGTATTCGGAGGAGGGAAAAACTGTTTTTT.

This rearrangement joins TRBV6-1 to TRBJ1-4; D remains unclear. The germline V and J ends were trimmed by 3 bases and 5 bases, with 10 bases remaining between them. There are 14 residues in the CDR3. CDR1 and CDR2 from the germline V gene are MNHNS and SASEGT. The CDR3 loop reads CASSDGSANEKLFF. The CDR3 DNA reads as TGTGCCAGCAGTGATGGGTCTGCGAATGAAAAACTGTTTTTT.